Listed here are 27 T cell receptor beta chains from one sample, sequenced in a study of T cell responses to AZD1222 COVID-19 vaccine. TCRdb's table, derived via immunoSEQ multiplex PCR, lists solely in-frame clones and lacks some. The data contain 150,000 to 200,000 clones, more than 70% of them singletons. The sample consisted of peripheral blood, taken 28 days after the second AZD1222 dose. Receptor source: an adult who received the AZD1222 COVID-19 vaccine.

The J gene is TRBJ2-5, the V gene TRBV4-2; the D is unclear. Germline CDR1 reads LGHNA; CDR2 reads YNFKEQ. Trimming stripped 0 bases from V and 4 bases from J, with 3 bases between. The CDR3 has 12 residues. As DNA, the CDR3 is TGTGCCAGCAGCCAAGAGACAGAGACCCAGTACTTC. As protein: CASSQETETQYF.

This chain connects TRBV9 to TRBJ2-4; perhaps TRBD1 as D (6 bases). V was cut by 3 bases and J by 3 bases, with 10 bases left in between. Germline values: CDR1 SGDLS, CDR2 YYNGEE. CDR3 length equals 14 residues. The CDR3 sequence is CASSAGQSKNIQYF. The DNA for the CDR3 is TGTGCCAGCAGCGCAGGACAGAGCAAAAACATTCAGTACTTC. The whole variable domain, remainder taken from reference TRBV9 and TRBJ2-4, is DSGVTQTPKHLITATGQRVTLRCSPRSGDLSVYWYQQSLDQGLQFLIQYYNGEERAKGNILERFSAQQFPDLHSELNLSSLELGDSALYFCASSAGQSKNIQYFGAGTRLSVL.

This rearrangement joins TRBV5-8 to TRBJ2-2, with D uncertain. The CDR3 length is 13 residues. Germline-derived CDR1 and CDR2 are SGHTS and YDEGEE. Between the trimmed V and J ends, which lost 4 bases and 7 bases, there was a span of 11 bases. The CDR3 coding sequence is TGTGCCAGCAGCGCAGCCGGCCTCGGGGAGCTGTTTTTT. Its translation: CASSAAGLGELFF.

The V and J genes are TRBV18 and TRBJ1-5; D not certain. Germline-derived CDR1 and CDR2 are KGHSH and LQKENI. The CDR3 is 12 residues long. The V gene lost 2 bases and the J gene lost 5 bases, with 4 bases spanning the gap. Written as DNA, the CDR3 is TGTGCCAGCTCACCAGGCCATCAGCCCCAGCATTTT. Translated: CASSPGHQPQHF.

The rearrangement links TRBV25-1 to TRBJ1-1, with 7 bases identical to TRBD1. CDR1 MGHDK and CDR2 SYGVNS come from the germline V gene. The CDR3 runs 14 residues. V lost 6 bases and J lost 4; bases outside the gene matches: 8. The CDR3 DNA reads as TGTGCCAGCAGACCGGGACAGCATGGCACTGAAGCTTTCTTT. Amino acid sequence: CASRPGQHGTEAFF. The entire variable domain, with the rest obtained from reference TRBV25-1 and TRBJ1-1, is as follows: EADIYQTPRYLVIGTGKKITLECSQTMGHDKMYWYQQDPGMELHLIHYSYGVNSTEKGDLSSESTVSRIRTEHFPLTLESARPSHTSQYLCASRPGQHGTEAFFGQGTRLTVV.

This chain connects TRBV12-3 or TRBV12-4 to TRBJ1-2; D not certain. With 6 bases removed from V and 8 bases from J, the gap between germline ends came to 16 bases. The CDR3 is 13 residues long. This chain's CDR3 is CASSMDLILGYTF. In nucleotides, the CDR3 is TGTGCCAGCAGCATGGACCTTATACTCGGCTACACCTTC.

The gene calls are TRBV6-1 and TRBJ2-1; maybe TRBD1 (6 bases). Germline V gene sequence: CDR1 MNHNS, CDR2 SASEGT. V lost 3 bases and J 8 bases, leaving 11 bases between the germline ends. The CDR3 runs to 13 residues. CDR3 nucleotide sequence: TGTGCCAGCAGTGATCTGGCAGGGGATGAGCAGTTCTTC. Translated: CASSDLAGDEQFF.

V usage is TRBV7-2 and J usage is TRBJ2-3; D call uncertain. CDR1 and CDR2 from the germline V gene are SGHTA and FQGNSA. The germline V and J ends were trimmed by 7 bases and 0 bases, with 11 bases remaining between them. The CDR3 totals 14 residues. CDR3 residues: CASTEFSSTDTQYF. CDR3 in DNA: TGTGCCAGCACGGAGTTTTCTAGCACAGATACGCAGTATTTT.

A single count supports this clone. The gene calls are TRBV28 and TRBJ2-7, with D possibly TRBD2 on 6 matching bases. V lost 1 base and J lost 9, with 10 bases in between. This CDR3 has 12 residues. The V gene's germline CDR1 is MDHEN and CDR2 SYDVKM. CDR3 loop: CASSLSGSGQYF. The CDR3 DNA follows: TGTGCCAGCAGTTTATCAGGTAGCGGGCAGTACTTC.

This clone appeared once. This chain connects TRBV28 to TRBJ1-6; D gene uncertain. CDR1 is MDHEN, CDR2 SYDVKM, per germline. With 5 bases removed from V and 0 bases from J, the gap between germline ends came to 14 bases. CDR3 length equals 17 residues. The CDR3 region is CASSISRTSSYNSPLHF. The DNA of the CDR3 is TGTGCCAGCAGTATAAGTCGGACTAGCTCCTATAATTCACCCCTCCACTTT.

This chain joins TRBV3-1 (or the pseudogene TRBV3-2) and TRBJ1-1; 9 bases line up with TRBD1. The CDR3 runs to 13 residues. From germline, CDR1 is LGHDT and CDR2 YNNKEL (reference sequence). J gave up 6 bases and V 6 bases, and 5 bases lay outside the gene matches. Written as DNA, the CDR3 is TGTGCCAGCAGGGGGACAGGGCTACCTGAAGCTTTCTTT. It translates to CASRGTGLPEAFF.

This sequence joins TRBV7-9 and TRBJ1-6; the D is unclear. CDR1 is SEHNR, CDR2 FQNEAQ, per germline (reference sequence). The ends were cut back, 3 bases at V and 7 bases at J, with 10 bases in the middle. The CDR3 runs to 14 residues. The CDR3 here is CASSFSVTNSPLHF. The CDR3 region has the DNA TGTGCCAGCAGCTTCTCAGTTACCAATTCACCCCTCCACTTT.

The chain joins TRBV7-9 to TRBJ2-2, with 7 bases identical to TRBD1. The CDR3 totals 16 residues. V was clipped by 5 bases and J by 0 bases; unmatched bases: 6. CDR1 SEHNR and CDR2 FQNEAQ come from the germline V gene (reference sequence). CDR3 region: CASSPRQGANTGELFF. CDR3 nucleotide sequence: TGTGCCAGCAGCCCCCGGCAGGGGGCGAACACCGGGGAGCTGTTTTTT.

V gene TRBV6-2 or TRBV6-3 combines with J gene TRBJ2-7; D remains ambiguous. This CDR3 is built from 11 residues. Trimming left V 6 bases short and J 2 bases short, with 5 bases between. Germline CDR1 MNHEY, CDR2 SVGEGT. CDR3 sequence: CASSDTYEQYF. The CDR3 DNA sequence: TGTGCCAGCAGCGACACCTACGAGCAGTACTTC.

This chain uses TRBV28 with TRBJ1-2, with 9 bases aligning to TRBD1. Germline CDR1 is MDHEN and CDR2 is SYDVKM. With V trimmed by 6 bases and J by 1 base, 3 bases remained unmatched. The CDR3 extends over 14 amino acids. CDR3 in DNA: TGTGCCAGCAGCCCGGACAGGGGTAACTATGGCTACACCTTC. This sequence encodes CASSPDRGNYGYTF.

A few counts support this clone. This chain links TRBV7-8 with TRBJ2-1; 10 bases fit TRBD1. CDR3 length: 15 amino acids. Germline CDR1 is SGHVS and CDR2 is FQNEAQ. Trimming cost V 5 bases and J 9 bases; bases outside gene matches: 10. The CDR3 reads CASSPAGTGVGEQFF. The CDR3, as DNA: TGTGCCAGCAGCCCAGCCGGGACAGGGGTGGGTGAGCAGTTCTTC.

This clone was detected once. This chain uses TRBV9 with TRBJ2-1; 14 nucleotides agree with TRBD2. V shed 3 bases, J shed 7 bases, and the junction held 3 bases outside the gene matches. Germline V gives CDR1 SGDLS, CDR2 YYNGEE. The CDR3 is 15 residues long. The CDR3 DNA reads TGTGCCAGCAGCGAGCGACTAGCGGGGGGGAATGAGCAGTTCTTC. As protein: CASSERLAGGNEQFF.

The gene calls are TRBV28 and TRBJ1-2; D unresolved. CDR1 and CDR2 from the germline V gene are MDHEN and SYDVKM. The germline V and J ends were trimmed by 5 bases and 8 bases, with 18 bases remaining between them. CDR3 length: 14 amino acids. The DNA for the CDR3 is TGTGCCAGCAGTCCACCGGGCCCTCCCCGGGGCTACACCTTC. Its protein product is CASSPPGPPRGYTF.

The CDR3 coding sequence is TGTGCCAGCAGCTTAGCGCGGGAGACAGGGACCTACGAGCAGTACTTC. It yields the protein CASSLARETGTYEQYF. The chain recombines TRBV7-9 with TRBJ2-7; possibly TRBD1 or TRBD2 for D (7 bases each). This CDR3 contains 16 residues. CDR1 SEHNR and CDR2 FQNEAQ come from the germline V gene (reference sequence). Trimming took 0 bases from V and 2 from J, leaving 14 bases between them. The entire variable domain, with the rest obtained from reference TRBV7-9 and TRBJ2-7, is as follows: DTGVSQNPRHKITKRGQNVTFRCDPISEHNRLYWYRQTLGQGPEFLTYFQNEAQLEKSRLLSDRFSAERPKGSFSTLEIQRTEQGDSAMYLCASSLARETGTYEQYFGPGTRLTVT.

V usage is TRBV6-5 and J usage is TRBJ2-7; tentatively, D is TRBD1 (5 bases). This CDR3 has 15 residues. V dropped 0 bases and J dropped 3 bases, with 12 bases sitting between them. In germline, CDR1 is MNHEY, CDR2 SVGAGI. The CDR3 DNA is TGTGCCAGCAGTTACTCGAGCAGGGTTGACTACGAGCAGTACTTC. Translating gives CASSYSSRVDYEQYF.

The chain links TRBV3-1 (or the pseudogene TRBV3-2) to TRBJ2-3; TRBD2 agrees at 9 bases. Trimming cost V 2 bases and J 2 bases; bases outside gene matches: 2. CDR1 and CDR2 (germline): LGHDT, YNNKEL (reference sequence). The CDR3 has 15 residues. DNA of the CDR3: TGTGCCAGCAGCCAACTAGCGGGGACCACAGATACGCAGTATTTT. Its protein product is CASSQLAGTTDTQYF.

J is TRBJ2-7 and V is TRBV28; maybe TRBD2 (5 bases). The V and J ends lost 5 bases and 4 bases respectively, with 9 bases between them. Germline lookup yields CDR1 MDHEN and CDR2 SYDVKM. CDR3 length equals 12 residues. This CDR3 reads CASSLRRYEQYF. DNA for the CDR3: TGTGCCAGCAGTCTGAGGAGGTACGAGCAGTACTTC.

This sequence joins TRBV18 and TRBJ2-7, with 14 bases that match TRBD2. Germline V gives CDR1 KGHSH, CDR2 LQKENI. The CDR3 is 16 residues long. V shed 0 bases and J 7 bases; nucleotides not matched to a gene: 5. The CDR3 sequence: CASSPPGTSGRGEQYF. Here the CDR3 DNA reads TGTGCCAGCTCACCACCGGGGACTAGCGGGAGAGGGGAGCAGTACTTC.

The rearrangement links TRBV5-1 to TRBJ2-3; TRBD1 agrees at 7 bases. The CDR3 contains 18 residues. The germline V gene encodes CDR1 SGHRS and CDR2 YFSETQ. Trimming took 0 bases from V and 2 from J; bases not matched to a gene: 12. CDR3 sequence (DNA): TGCGCCAGCAGCTTGGGAGGGACCGGACAGGCATTCACAGATACGCAGTATTTT. It codes for CASSLGGTGQAFTDTQYF.

This clone was observed once. Here the CDR3 DNA reads TGTGCCAGCAGCTTCGGATTCACCTACAATGAGCAGTTCTTC. Its protein is CASSFGFTYNEQFF. The V and J genes are TRBV7-2 and TRBJ2-1; D gene ambiguous. Trimming left V 3 bases short and J 2 bases short, with 8 bases between. Germline V lookup: CDR1 SGHTA, CDR2 FQGNSA. The CDR3 has 14 residues.

The chain joins TRBV15 to TRBJ2-1; possibly TRBD2 for D (6 bases). CDR1 LNHNV and CDR2 YYDKDF come from the germline V gene (reference sequence). V lost 6 bases to trimming and J lost 6 bases, with 18 bases between them. There are 15 residues in the CDR3. CDR3 nucleotide sequence: TGTGCCACCAGGGACGAAGCGGGCGGGACCAATGAGCAGTTCTTC. Protein product: CATRDEAGGTNEQFF.

Details on this clone: The same CDR3 also results from other DNA sequences found in this sample. The chain carries TRBV30 and TRBJ1-3; D unclear. With 4 bases removed from V and 1 base from J, the gap between germline ends came to 11 bases. CDR3 size: 14 residues. Germline CDR1 GTSNPN, CDR2 SVGIG (reference sequence). The CDR3 loop reads CAWNTGLSGNTIYF. The CDR3 coding sequence is TGTGCCTGGAATACCGGACTTTCTGGAAACACCATATATTTT.